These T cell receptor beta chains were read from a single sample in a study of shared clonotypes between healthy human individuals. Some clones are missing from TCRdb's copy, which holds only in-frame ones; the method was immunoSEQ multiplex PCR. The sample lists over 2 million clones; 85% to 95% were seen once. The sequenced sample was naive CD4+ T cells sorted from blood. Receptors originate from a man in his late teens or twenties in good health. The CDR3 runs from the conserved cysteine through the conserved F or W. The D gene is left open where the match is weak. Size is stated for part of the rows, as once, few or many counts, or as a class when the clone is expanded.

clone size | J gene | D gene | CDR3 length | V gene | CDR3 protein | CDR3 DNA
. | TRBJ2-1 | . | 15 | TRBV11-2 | CASSLALGGYNEQFF | TGTGCCAGCAGCTTAGCCTTGGGCGGATACAATGAGCAGTTCTTC
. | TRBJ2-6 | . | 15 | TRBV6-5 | CASSHLATGANVLTF | TGTGCCAGCAGCCACCTAGCTACTGGGGCCAACGTCCTGACTTTC
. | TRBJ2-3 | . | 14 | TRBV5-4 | CASSFGGGTDTQYF | TGTGCCAGCAGCTTCGGTGGGGGAACAGATACGCAGTATTTT
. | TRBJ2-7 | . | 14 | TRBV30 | CAWSVGPMGGRQYF | TGTGCCTGGAGTGTTGGCCCTATGGGGGGCCGGCAGTACTTC
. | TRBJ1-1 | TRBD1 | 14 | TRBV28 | CASRPEDRHTEAFF | TGTGCCAGCAGACCAGAGGACAGGCACACTGAAGCTTTCTTT
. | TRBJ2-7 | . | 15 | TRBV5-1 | CASSLALGQGYEQYF | TGCGCCAGCAGCTTGGCCCTGGGCCAGGGTTACGAGCAGTACTTC
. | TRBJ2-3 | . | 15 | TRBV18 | CASSPGGGSTDTQYF | TGTGCCAGCTCACCAGGGGGAGGTTCCACAGATACGCAGTATTTT
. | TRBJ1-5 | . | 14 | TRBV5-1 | CASSLDSGNQPQHF | TGCGCCAGCAGCTTGGATTCGGGGAATCAGCCCCAGCATTTT
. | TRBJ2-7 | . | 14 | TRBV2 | CASGGAGGKGEQYF | TGTGCCAGCGGAGGGGCTGGGGGGAAGGGCGAGCAGTACTTC
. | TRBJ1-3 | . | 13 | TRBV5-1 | CASSSGDANTIYF | TGCGCCAGCAGCAGCGGGGACGCCAACACCATATATTTT
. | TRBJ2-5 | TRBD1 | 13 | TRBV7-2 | CASSFQGVETQYF | TGTGCCAGCAGCTTCCAGGGGGTCGAGACCCAGTACTTC
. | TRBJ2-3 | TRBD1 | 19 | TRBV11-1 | CASSPSIPRWDREADTQYF | TGTGCCAGCAGCCCAAGTATCCCTCGGTGGGACAGGGAAGCAGATACGCAGTATTTT
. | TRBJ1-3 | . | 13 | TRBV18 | CASSTEVENTIYF | TGTGCCAGCTCAACGGAAGTGGAAAACACCATATATTTT
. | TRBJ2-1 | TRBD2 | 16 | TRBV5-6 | CASSATLAGGWNEQFF | TGTGCCAGCAGCGCAACACTAGCGGGCGGATGGAATGAGCAGTTCTTC
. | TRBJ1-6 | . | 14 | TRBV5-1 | CASSNRTYNSPLHF | TGCGCCAGCAGCAACCGGACCTATAATTCACCCCTCCACTTT
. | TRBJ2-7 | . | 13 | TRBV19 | CASSYPLALEQYF | TGTGCCAGTAGCTACCCCCTAGCGCTCGAGCAGTACTTC
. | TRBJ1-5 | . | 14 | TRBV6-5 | CASSLGQIHQPQHF | TGTGCCAGCAGTTTGGGACAAATCCATCAGCCCCAGCATTTT
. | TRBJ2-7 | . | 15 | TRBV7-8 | CASSGLRGAGDEQYF | TGTGCCAGCAGCGGACTCCGAGGGGCGGGTGACGAGCAGTACTTC
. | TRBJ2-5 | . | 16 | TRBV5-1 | CASSLEPAKVQETQYF | TGCGCCAGCAGCTTGGAACCCGCGAAGGTCCAAGAGACCCAGTACTTC
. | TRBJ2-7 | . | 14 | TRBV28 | CASSLGRGVDEQYF | TGTGCCAGCAGTTTAGGTCGGGGCGTCGACGAGCAGTACTTC
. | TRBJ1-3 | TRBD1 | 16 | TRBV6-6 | CASSYGGGYSGNTIYF | TGTGCCAGCAGTTATGGAGGGGGCTACTCTGGAAACACCATATATTTT
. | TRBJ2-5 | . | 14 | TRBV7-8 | CASNRFSSQETQYF | TGTGCCAGCAACAGATTTAGCTCGCAGGAGACCCAGTACTTC
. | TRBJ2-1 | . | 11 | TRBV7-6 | CASGGYNEQFF | TGTGCCAGCGGGGGTTACAATGAGCAGTTCTTC
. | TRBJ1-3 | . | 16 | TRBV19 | CASSIQGTTSGNTIYF | TGTGCCAGTAGTATCCAGGGGACAACTTCTGGAAACACCATATATTTT
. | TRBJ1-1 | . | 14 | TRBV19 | CASSIMGVATEAFF | TGTGCCAGTAGTATTATGGGGGTGGCCACTGAAGCTTTCTTT
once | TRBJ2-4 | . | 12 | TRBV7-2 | CASSLTGPIQYF | TGTGCCAGCAGCTTAACGGGGCCCATTCAGTACTTC
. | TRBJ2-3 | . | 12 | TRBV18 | CASSPGLDTQYF | TGTGCCAGCTCACCAGGGCTAGATACGCAGTATTTT
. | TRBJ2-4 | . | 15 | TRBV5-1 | CASSLDRGHGGVQYF | TGCGCCAGCAGCCTGGACCGGGGTCACGGAGGAGTTCAGTACTTC
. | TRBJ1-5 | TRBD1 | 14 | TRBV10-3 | CAISDRGGKQPQHF | TGTGCCATCTCTGACAGGGGAGGGAAGCAGCCCCAGCATTTT
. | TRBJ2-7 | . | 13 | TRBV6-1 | CASGDDNSYEQYF | TGTGCCAGCGGAGACGACAACTCCTACGAGCAGTACTTC
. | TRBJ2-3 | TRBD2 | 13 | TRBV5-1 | CASSLLAGDTQYF | TGCGCCAGCAGCTTGCTAGCGGGGGATACGCAGTATTTT
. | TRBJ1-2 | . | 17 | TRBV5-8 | CASSGYGTSSALYGYTF | TGTGCCAGCAGCGGATACGGGACTTCCTCGGCCCTCTATGGCTACACCTTC
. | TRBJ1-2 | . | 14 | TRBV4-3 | CASSPSGGGYGYTF | TGCGCCAGCAGCCCATCCGGGGGCGGCTATGGCTACACCTTC
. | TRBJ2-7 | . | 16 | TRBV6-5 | CASSYSIPGSSYEQYF | TGTGCCAGCAGTTACTCGATCCCAGGGAGCTCCTACGAGCAGTACTTC
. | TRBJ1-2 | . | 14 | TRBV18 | CASSPTGINYGYTF | TGTGCCAGCTCACCAACAGGGATTAACTATGGCTACACCTTC
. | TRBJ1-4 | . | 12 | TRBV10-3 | CAISQTNEKLFF | TGTGCCATCAGTCAAACTAATGAAAAACTGTTTTTT
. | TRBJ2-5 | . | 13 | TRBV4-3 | CASSQILDVAQYF | TGCGCCAGCAGCCAAATACTGGATGTGGCCCAGTACTTC